This T cell receptor beta chain was sequenced during a study of post-analysis software for immune sequencing data (dated by TCRdb to 2014 to 2015). The study in broad terms: Relapsing-remitting, secondary progressive and progressive-relapsing multiple sclerosis were recorded as disease courses, and subtype annotation was lacking for some patients. The patient repertoires were compared against 11 previously published healthy control repertoires obtained from donors aged about 6 to 27 years. A subset of samples was prepared in parallel using single-end sample barcoding, then pooled and co-amplified after Illumina adapter ligation.

TCR beta repertoires were profiled from peripheral blood of roughly twelve young patients with multiple sclerosis to demonstrate the VDJtools post-analysis software. The multiple sclerosis patients were children and adolescents between roughly 6 and 16 years of age. In the germline V gene, CDR1 corresponds to SGHTA and CDR2 to FQGNSA. Its CDR3 holds 15 amino acids, cysteine through phenylalanine. This entry keeps only the CDR3 DNA: 45 bases, framed from base 1. V lost 0 bases and J lost 7 bases; the stretch between them is 15 bases long. The method was PCR. The instrument given in TCRdb is Illumina HiSeq 2500. To reduce PCR and sequencing biases, unique molecular identifiers were built into the TCR beta cDNA libraries. Roughly 0.5 million cDNA molecules were obtained per 1 to 10 million input T cells, so each molecule approximated one T cell. The patient libraries were prepared and sequenced with the same protocol used for the earlier healthy control dataset. Samples belonging to the same batch were prepared together, multiplexed and sequenced on a shared HiSeq lane. The authors processed their data as follows. MIGEC handled the raw barcoded reads, throwing out single-read molecular identifier groups before consensus assembly and CDR3 extraction. VDJtools was used for post-analysis of the clonotype tables, with diversity normalized by down-sampling every dataset to the smallest sample size. In repertoire overlap clustering, CDR3 amino acid sequences, but not nucleotide sequences, were matched to correct batch-related cross-sample contamination. The public reads were quality trimmed at Q25 with fastp and then assembled into clones with MiXCR by TCRdb, keeping productive beta chains. All rows with the same CDR3 protein become a single entry with the most common DNA and genes. TCRdb, not the original authors, processed these V and J calls. Within this sample are about 400,000 distinct CDR3 sequences, with less than 40% of them counted one time only. The top ten hold around 15% of the sample.

The paper as a whole reports these results and caveats: Patients showed significantly higher frequencies than controls for several TRBV segments, among them TRBV5-6, TRBV5-1 and TRBV20-1. The control group was slightly older than the multiple sclerosis patient group. Strong co-clustering of samples prepared in the same batch was shown by direct clustering with F measure, prompting a batch-effect correction. Multiple sclerosis patients had significantly lower normalized Chao1 diversity than controls, a result that suggests substantial peripheral T-cell clonal expansion.

A word on this clonotype: Its cognate antigen has yet to be identified. Per-nucleotide qualities are absent, and no much larger clonotype sits a single base away.

This clonotype originated in a girl under 18 with multiple sclerosis. The specimen was blood. This receptor chain uses TRBV7-2 and TRBJ2-5; the D gene identity is not certain. The nucleotide sequence is given as TGTGCCAGCAGCTTAGCGGGTCAGGTCCGTGGGACCCAGTACTTC. It specifies CASSLAGQVRGTQYF. The entire variable domain, with the stretches around the CDR3 drawn from the reference TRBV7-2 and TRBJ2-5 proteins, is GAGVSQSPSNKVTEKGKDVELRCDPISGHTALYWYRQSLGQGLEFLIYFQGNSAPDKSGLPSDRFSAERTGGSVSTLTIQRTQQEDSAVYLCASSLAGQVRGTQYFGPGTRLLVL.